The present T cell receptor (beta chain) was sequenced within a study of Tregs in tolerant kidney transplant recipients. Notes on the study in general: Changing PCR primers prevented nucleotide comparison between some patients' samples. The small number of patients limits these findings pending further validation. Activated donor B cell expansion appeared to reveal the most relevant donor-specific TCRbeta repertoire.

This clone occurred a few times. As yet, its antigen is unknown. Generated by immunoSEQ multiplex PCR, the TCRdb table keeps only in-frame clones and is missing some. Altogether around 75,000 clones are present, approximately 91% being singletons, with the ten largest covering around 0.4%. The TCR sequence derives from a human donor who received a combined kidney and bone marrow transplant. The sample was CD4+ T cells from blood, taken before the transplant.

CDR3 sequence reads: CASSIKGREDSYGYTF. The DNA for the CDR3 is TGTGCCAGTAGTATTAAGGGCCGAGAGGACTCCTATGGCTACACCTTC. V usage is TRBV19 and J usage is TRBJ1-2; D gene unclear. CDR3 length: 16 amino acids. V lost 3 bases, J lost 4 bases, and 18 bases lay in between. Germline lookup yields CDR1 LNHDA and CDR2 SQIVND (reference sequence).